The next 26 T cell receptor beta chains were all read from a single sample in a study of cytomegalovirus exposure and HLA in healthy donors. The PCR was carried out with 60 Vbeta primers and 13 Jbeta primers. TCRdb keeps only in-frame clones here, not all; method: immunoSEQ multiplex PCR. The sample lists under 300,000 clones; over 70% were seen once. The source material was PBMCs. These receptors were collected from a woman in her sixties in good health and CMV-seropositive.

The CDR3 protein is CASSISQGQGLPYYGYTF. DNA of the CDR3: TGTGCCAGTAGTATCTCGCAGGGACAGGGACTCCCCTACTATGGCTACACCTTC. The chain combines TRBV19 with TRBJ1-2; 9 bases are a match to TRBD1. CDR3 length: 18 amino acids. With V trimmed by 3 bases and J by 3 bases, 14 bases remained unmatched. Germline loops: CDR1 LNHDA, CDR2 SQIVND (reference sequence).

This clone has only a few counts. This chain connects TRBV2 to TRBJ1-2, with D perhaps TRBD1 (5 bases). Trimming left V 5 bases short and J 0 bases short, with 10 bases between. Per the germline V gene, CDR1 is SNHLY and CDR2 is FYNNEI. The CDR3 spans 14 residues. As DNA, the CDR3 is TGTGCCAGCAGTCGACAGATAGCTAACTATGGCTACACCTTC. It is translated as CASSRQIANYGYTF.

This clone was counted only a few times. The chain links TRBV15 to TRBJ2-7; a weak D match, TRBD2 (5 bases). The CDR3 totals 13 residues. Trimming stripped 7 bases from V and 0 bases from J, with 10 bases between. CDR1 and CDR2 from the germline V gene are LNHNV and YYDKDF (reference sequence). CDR3 sequence (DNA): TGTGCCACCATCGGGATGGACTCCTACGAGCAGTACTTC. It encodes CATIGMDSYEQYF.

This chain connects TRBV5-1 to TRBJ1-2; 7 positions match TRBD1. Trimming took 4 bases from V and 0 from J; bases not matched to a gene: 6. Germline assignment: CDR1 SGHRS and CDR2 YFSETQ. CDR3 size: 15 residues. The CDR3 loop reads CASSIGTAPNYGYTF. In DNA form, the CDR3 reads TGCGCCAGCAGCATAGGGACAGCTCCTAACTATGGCTACACCTTC.

V and J are TRBV2 and TRBJ2-7, with a weak D call TRBD2 (6 bases). CDR3 length: 12 residues. V lost 7 bases to trimming and J lost 12 bases, with 19 bases between them. Per the germline V gene, CDR1 is SNHLY and CDR2 is FYNNEI. The CDR3 here is CASTRDGGGWYF. The CDR3, as DNA: TGTGCCAGCACCAGGGACGGGGGAGGATGGTACTTC.

The chain joins TRBV29-1 to TRBJ2-5; 10 nucleotides agree with TRBD1. CDR3 size: 13 residues. V lost 4 bases to trimming and J lost 1 base; unmatched junction nucleotides: 0. Germline V gene sequence: CDR1 SQVTM, CDR2 ANQGSEA. CDR3 amino acids: CSVGQGAQETQYF. CDR3 sequence (DNA): TGCAGCGTTGGACAGGGGGCCCAAGAGACCCAGTACTTC.

V is TRBV9 and J is TRBJ2-2; 7 nucleotides match TRBD1. Germline V CDR1 and CDR2: SGDLS, YYNGEE. The trim removed 1 base at V and 0 bases at J, leaving 6 bases unmatched. This CDR3 comprises 17 residues. This CDR3 is CASSVLRGPTNTGELFF. The CDR3, as DNA: TGTGCCAGCAGCGTACTTAGGGGGCCCACGAACACCGGGGAGCTGTTTTTT.

The chain employs TRBV5-1 and TRBJ2-3, with 10 bases matching TRBD1. The V segment lost 4 bases and the J segment 0 bases; nucleotides outside the gene matches: 8. This CDR3 has 17 amino acids. Germline lookup yields CDR1 SGHRS and CDR2 YFSETQ. Written as DNA, the CDR3 is TGCGCCAGCAGCACAGGGACAGGGGAATCTAGCACAGATACGCAGTATTTT. Amino acid sequence: CASSTGTGESSTDTQYF.

The rearrangement joins TRBV27 to TRBJ1-5, with D possibly TRBD1 on 6 matching bases. The germline V gene has CDR1 MNHEY and CDR2 SMNVEV (reference sequence). This CDR3 contains 14 residues. V dropped 3 bases and J dropped 1 base, with 7 bases sitting between them. CDR3 residues: CASSFRGSNQPQHF. The CDR3 region has the DNA TGTGCCAGCAGTTTCAGGGGAAGCAATCAGCCCCAGCATTTT.

The gene calls are TRBV5-1 and TRBJ1-2; D possibly corresponds to TRBD1 (6 bases). CDR1 SGHRS and CDR2 YFSETQ come from the germline V gene. The CDR3 loop spans 12 amino acids. Trimming cost V 1 base and J 7 bases, with 8 bases left between them. The CDR3 loop reads CASSLQGIGYTF. The CDR3 bases are TGCGCCAGCAGCTTGCAGGGGATTGGCTACACCTTC.

J is TRBJ1-1 and V is TRBV6-5, with unresolved D. CDR1 MNHEY and CDR2 SVGAGI come from the germline V gene. The CDR3 runs to 14 residues. V lost 2 bases and J 3 bases, leaving 10 bases between the germline ends. CDR3 in amino acids: CASSYTQLHTEAFF. In nucleotides, the CDR3 is TGTGCCAGCAGTTACACCCAGTTGCACACTGAAGCTTTCTTT.

The V call is TRBV15, the J call TRBJ1-5; perhaps TRBD1 as D (6 bases). V lost 1 base, J lost 0 bases, and 13 bases lay in between. This CDR3 is 17 amino acids long. Germline-derived CDR1 and CDR2 are LNHNV and YYDKDF (reference sequence). The CDR3 DNA sequence: TGTGCCACCAGCAGAGTCAGGACAGCTAATAGCAATCAGCCCCAGCATTTT. It yields the protein CATSRVRTANSNQPQHF.

This rearrangement joins TRBV6-1 to TRBJ2-3; a possible D gene is TRBD1 (6 bases). The CDR3 has 13 amino acids. The ends were cut back, 7 bases at V and 8 bases at J, with 16 bases in the middle. Germline CDR1 reads MNHNS; CDR2 reads SASEGT. CDR3 sequence: CASKGEFRATQYF. CDR3 in DNA: TGTGCCAGCAAGGGGGAGTTTAGGGCTACGCAGTATTTT.

This clone has just one count. The chain combines TRBV19 with TRBJ2-2; TRBD2 matches 14 bases. The CDR3 is 15 residues long. The V and J ends lost 7 bases and 4 bases, in that order; junction bases with no gene match: 2. Germline CDR1 LNHDA, CDR2 SQIVND (reference sequence). The CDR3 region is CASMGLAGVTGELFF. The CDR3 nucleotides read TGTGCCAGTATGGGACTAGCGGGAGTCACCGGGGAGCTGTTTTTT.

The chain couples TRBV5-1 to TRBJ2-3; D ambiguous. Trimming pared 1 base from V and 0 bases from J, leaving 9 bases between. The CDR3 has 15 amino acids. CDR1 is SGHRS and CDR2 is YFSETQ in the germline V gene. CDR3 region: CASSLFDWSTDTQYF. The CDR3 nucleotides are TGCGCCAGCAGCTTGTTTGACTGGAGCACAGATACGCAGTATTTT.

This sequence joins TRBV6-5 and TRBJ1-1; the D is unclear. The germline V gene encodes CDR1 MNHEY and CDR2 SVGAGI. The CDR3 loop spans 15 amino acids. V shed 3 bases and J shed 0 bases, with 11 bases lying between them. This CDR3 is CASSYFPDMNTEAFF. The DNA for the CDR3 is TGTGCCAGCAGTTATTTTCCAGACATGAACACTGAAGCTTTCTTT.

The V gene is TRBV30, the J gene TRBJ1-3; D gene uncertain. CDR3 length equals 13 residues. In germline, CDR1 is GTSNPN, CDR2 SVGIG (reference sequence). V gave up 7 bases and J gave up 0 bases, with 10 bases separating them. The CDR3 DNA is TGTGCCTCGCCAAACACCTCTGGAAACACCATATATTTT. Encoded protein: CASPNTSGNTIYF. Using reference TRBV30 and TRBJ1-3 for the parts outside the CDR3, the full variable domain is SQTIHQWPATLVQPVGSPLSLECTVEGTSNPNLYWYRQAAGRGLQLLFYSVGIGQISSEVPQNLSASRPQDRQFILSSKKLLLSDSGFYLCASPNTSGNTIYFGEGSWLTVV.

This clone was counted between two and nine times. This chain links TRBV9 with TRBJ2-3; D ambiguous. Trimming took 2 bases from V and 2 from J, leaving 15 bases between them. Germline lookup yields CDR1 SGDLS and CDR2 YYNGEE. The CDR3 is 16 residues long. In nucleotides, the CDR3 is TGTGCCAGCAGCGTTAAAGCTGGCGGTTACACAGATACGCAGTATTTT. It codes for CASSVKAGGYTDTQYF.

The CDR3 nucleotides read TGCGCCAGCAGTCATGAGGGAAGGAACAATGAGCAGTTCTTC. Protein: CASSHEGRNNEQFF. This chain links TRBV10-1 with TRBJ2-1, with D possibly being TRBD2 (5 bases). This CDR3 has 14 amino acids. In germline, CDR1 is WNHNN, CDR2 SYGVQD (reference sequence). The V gene lost 5 bases and the J gene lost 5 bases, with 13 bases spanning the gap.

The V and J genes are TRBV10-1 and TRBJ1-1; TRBD1 aligns across 10 bases. CDR1 and CDR2 from the germline V gene are WNHNN and SYGVQD (reference sequence). V dropped 5 bases and J dropped 4; count of bases not matched to a gene: 4. The CDR3 consists of 14 residues. The CDR3 bases are TGCGCCAGCAGTCCTTGGACAGGGGGCACTGAAGCTTTCTTT. The encoded protein is CASSPWTGGTEAFF.

This clone is a singleton in its sample. V gene TRBV12-5 combines with J gene TRBJ1-3, with D maybe TRBD1 (6 bases). Looked up from germline, CDR1 is LGHNT and CDR2 is FRNRAP. V dropped 6 bases and J dropped 4 bases, with 16 bases sitting between them. The CDR3 has 15 amino acids. CDR3 DNA sequence: TGTGCTAGTGGATCAGACGGGGGGCCCGGAAACACCATATATTTT. Protein product: CASGSDGGPGNTIYF.

The count of this clone is one. CDR3 in DNA: TGTGCCAGCAGCGGGACACTCGGAGCCAACGTCCTGACTTTC. Translating it yields CASSGTLGANVLTF. This rearrangement joins TRBV9 to TRBJ2-6, with D possibly TRBD1 on 5 matching bases. The CDR3 covers 14 residues. Trimming removed 3 bases from V and 7 bases from J, with 11 bases in between. Germline V gives CDR1 SGDLS, CDR2 YYNGEE.

The chain links TRBV7-8 to TRBJ1-1; D is unresolved. This CDR3 has 14 residues. Looked up from germline, CDR1 is SGHVS and CDR2 is FQNEAQ. V lost 5 bases and J lost 3, with 13 bases in between. CDR3 sequence: CASSPMVGHTEAFF. CDR3 in DNA: TGTGCCAGCAGCCCAATGGTTGGGCACACTGAAGCTTTCTTT.

This clone has a single count. The chain combines TRBV5-6 with TRBJ1-3; D unclear. The CDR3 has 15 residues. CDR1 and CDR2 from the germline V gene are SGHDT and YYEEEE. Deletions cut 0 bases from V and 0 bases from J, with 7 bases between. CDR3 region: CASSLEIFSGNTIYF. CDR3 DNA: TGTGCCAGCAGCTTGGAAATCTTCTCTGGAAACACCATATATTTT.

The J gene is TRBJ1-3, the V gene TRBV11-2, with D unclear. CDR1 is SGHAT, CDR2 FQNNGV, per germline. The CDR3 spans 16 residues. The ends were cut back, 5 bases at V and 0 bases at J, with 14 bases in the middle. The chain's CDR3 is CASSPRSGVSGNTIYF. For the CDR3, the DNA is TGTGCCAGCAGCCCCCGTTCGGGAGTCTCTGGAAACACCATATATTTT.

This clone was picked up one time. CDR3 in amino acids: CSVEPGDQETQYF. The DNA for the CDR3 is TGCAGCGTTGAACCGGGAGACCAAGAGACCCAGTACTTC. The chain has TRBV29-1 and TRBJ2-5, with a possible D match to TRBD2 (6 bases). Germline V gives CDR1 SQVTM, CDR2 ANQGSEA. V lost 2 bases and J 0 bases, leaving 7 bases between the germline ends. The CDR3 contains 13 residues.